The 23 T cell receptor beta chains below were found in one sample sequenced in a study of blood T cell repertoires in COVID-19. Sequenced by immunoSEQ multiplex PCR; TCRdb stores in-frame clones only, minus some. The sample holds around 230,000 clones, approximately 83% seen once. Sequencing used PBMCs or T cells enriched from blood (not recorded which). The receptors shown here come from a woman aged 40-49 years with acute COVID-19.

This chain uses TRBV28 with TRBJ1-2; 11 bases fit TRBD1. Germline trimming cut 5 bases from V and 4 bases from J; bases unmatched to any gene: 9. In germline, CDR1 is MDHEN, CDR2 SYDVKM. The CDR3 is 16 residues long. The CDR3, as DNA: TGTGCCAGCAGTCCCTCCGGGACAGGGGGGCCCTATGGCTACACCTTC. Protein product: CASSPSGTGGPYGYTF.

J is TRBJ2-1 and V is TRBV5-1; D possibly corresponds to TRBD2 (5 bases). Looked up from germline, CDR1 is SGHRS and CDR2 is YFSETQ. This CDR3 has 13 amino acids. V dropped 9 bases and J dropped 5 bases, with 15 bases sitting between them. CDR3 residues: CATSPAGNNEQFF. The CDR3 coding sequence is TGCGCCACCTCCCCTGCGGGCAACAATGAGCAGTTCTTC.

This chain links TRBV7-8 with TRBJ2-1, with 8 bases that match TRBD2. The CDR3 has 16 residues. After removal of 1 base from V and 8 bases from J, the junction contained 10 bases not matched to a gene. Germline CDR1 reads SGHVS; CDR2 reads FQNEAQ. As DNA, the CDR3 is TGTGCCAGCAGCTTAGGATCGGGAGGGCCCTGGGATGAGCAGTTCTTC. This codes for CASSLGSGGPWDEQFF.

The V gene is TRBV19, the J gene TRBJ2-1, with 9 bases fitting TRBD1. J lost 15 bases, V lost 9 bases, and 9 bases had no gene match. Per the germline V gene, CDR1 is LNHDA and CDR2 is SQIVND (reference sequence). The CDR3 extends over 11 amino acids. Written as DNA, the CDR3 is TGTGCCAGATTCCACAGGGGGCAGCGGTTCTTC. It yields the protein CARFHRGQRFF.

The chain joins TRBV6-5 to TRBJ2-3, with D possibly matching TRBD1 (6 bases). The CDR3 is 13 residues long. Germline loops: CDR1 MNHEY, CDR2 SVGAGI. Trimming took off 7 bases at V and 5 bases at J, with 13 bases between the two ends. The CDR3 protein is CASTPTGGDTQYF. The CDR3 bases are TGTGCCAGCACCCCGACAGGAGGAGATACGCAGTATTTT.

This clone showed up just once. The rearrangement links TRBV9 to TRBJ1-3; TRBD1 might be the D (6 bases). The CDR3 consists of 16 residues. Germline values: CDR1 SGDLS, CDR2 YYNGEE. V lost 1 base, J lost 4 bases, and 15 bases lay in between. This CDR3 is CASSVWDTGRGNTIYF. The CDR3 bases are TGTGCCAGCAGCGTATGGGACACAGGAAGGGGAAACACCATATATTTT. Full variable domain (missing parts from reference TRBV9 and TRBJ1-3): DSGVTQTPKHLITATGQRVTLRCSPRSGDLSVYWYQQSLDQGLQFLIQYYNGEERAKGNILERFSAQQFPDLHSELNLSSLELGDSALYFCASSVWDTGRGNTIYFGEGSWLTVV.

The V and J genes are TRBV19 and TRBJ1-1, with D possibly TRBD1 on 5 matching bases. Trimming pared 3 bases from V and 5 bases from J, leaving 19 bases between. The germline CDR1 and CDR2 sequences are LNHDA and SQIVND (reference sequence). The CDR3 spans 16 residues. The CDR3 region has the DNA TGTGCCAGTAGTATCGTTCCTTTTGGGAGGGGAACTGAAGCTTTCTTT. Its translation is CASSIVPFGRGTEAFF.

The chain links TRBV7-3 to TRBJ2-1; 9 bases map to TRBD2. The CDR3 has 15 residues. From germline, CDR1 is SGHTA and CDR2 FQGTGA. With 0 bases clipped from V and 14 bases from J, the junction kept 11 bases outside the gene matches. The CDR3 DNA reads TGTGCCAGCAGCTTAACCATTGGTAGCGGGAGTTTAAAGTTCTTC. Residues: CASSLTIGSGSLKFF.

The CDR3 sequence is CASSSTPDTEKLFF. The DNA for the CDR3 is TGTGCCAGCAGTTCGACACCAGATACTGAAAAACTGTTTTTT. The genes are TRBV5-5 and TRBJ1-4; D remains unclear. This CDR3 spans 14 amino acids. Germline V CDR1 and CDR2: SGHKS, YYEKEE (reference sequence). V was shortened by 5 bases and J by 7 bases, with 15 bases between the two germline ends.

The chain combines TRBV3-1 (or the pseudogene TRBV3-2) with TRBJ2-5; D unresolved. This CDR3 contains 11 residues. The germline V gene has CDR1 LGHDT and CDR2 YNNKEL (reference sequence). Trimming left V 4 bases short and J 3 bases short, with 3 bases between. Written as DNA, the CDR3 is TGTGCCAGCAGCCGTAAAGAGACCCAGTACTTC. It is translated as CASSRKETQYF.

The genes are TRBV5-5 and TRBJ2-2, with 7 bases identical to TRBD2. CDR1 and CDR2 from the germline V gene are SGHKS and YYEKEE (reference sequence). J lost 4 bases, V lost 0 bases, and 3 bases had no gene match. CDR3 length equals 15 residues. For the CDR3, the DNA is TGTGCCAGCAGCTTGGGGACTAGGGTCACCGGGGAGCTGTTTTTT. It yields the protein CASSLGTRVTGELFF.

The chain uses TRBV11-3 and TRBJ2-3, with 7 bases that match TRBD2. Trimming took 3 bases from V and 1 from J; bases not matched to a gene: 10. Germline V gives CDR1 SGHNT, CDR2 YENEEA. This CDR3 has 17 amino acids. CDR3 sequence: CASSFRWRELGTDTQYF. DNA of the CDR3: TGTGCCAGCAGCTTCCGCTGGCGGGAGTTGGGCACAGATACGCAGTATTTT.

The chain links TRBV2 to TRBJ2-7; D may be TRBD1 (6 bases). V gave up 7 bases and J gave up 6 bases, with 13 bases separating them. Germline CDR1 and CDR2: SNHLY and FYNNEI. The CDR3 contains 12 residues. The CDR3 nucleotides read TGTGCCAGCAAAGCAGGGGCTTTCGAGCAGTACTTC. Protein product: CASKAGAFEQYF. Drawing the rest from reference TRBV2 and TRBJ2-7, the complete variable domain is EPEVTQTPSHQVTQMGQEVILRCVPISNHLYFYWYRQILGQKVEFLVSFYNNEISEKSEIFDDQFSVERPDGSNFTLKIRSTKLEDSAMYFCASKAGAFEQYFGPGTRLTVT.

This chain uses TRBV9 with TRBJ2-5, with 8 positions matching TRBD1. The ends lost 3 bases at V and 5 bases at J; junction bases unmatched: 3. This CDR3 contains 13 residues. Per the germline V gene, CDR1 is SGDLS and CDR2 is YYNGEE. Written as DNA, the CDR3 is TGTGCCAGCAGCGAGACAGGGGTGGAGACCCAGTACTTC. This translates into CASSETGVETQYF.

This sequence joins TRBV7-9 and TRBJ1-6; D gene ambiguous. Deletions cut 5 bases from V and 10 bases from J, with 12 bases between. Per germline, CDR1 SEHNR and CDR2 FQNEAQ (reference sequence). This CDR3 comprises 13 residues. CDR3 sequence reads: CASSPFSASPLHF. CDR3 sequence (DNA): TGTGCCAGCAGCCCGTTTTCTGCGTCACCCCTCCACTTT.

The V gene is TRBV5-3, the J gene TRBJ1-1; TRBD1 matches 9 bases. TRBV5-3 is noted as an ORF with a role that remains uncertain. V trimming: 3 bases; J trimming: 5 bases; junction bases outside the gene matches: 17. This CDR3 has 18 residues. CDR3 loop: CARSSGQDRGYFLTEAFF. The CDR3 DNA is TGTGCCAGAAGCTCGGGCCAGGACAGGGGTTATTTTTTGACTGAAGCTTTCTTT.

The V and J genes are TRBV5-1 and TRBJ2-1, with 11 bases lining up with TRBD2. Losses at the gene ends were 0 bases for V and 4 bases for J; bases not matched to a gene: 15. Germline values: CDR1 SGHRS, CDR2 YFSETQ. This CDR3 has 20 residues. CDR3 nucleotides: TGCGCCAGCAGCTTGGCCGGGACTAGCGGTCGAACTGGACATTACAATGAGCAGTTCTTC. Translating it yields CASSLAGTSGRTGHYNEQFF. The full variable domain, completed using reference TRBV5-1 and TRBJ2-1, is KAGVTQTPRYLIKTRGQQVTLSCSPISGHRSVSWYQQTPGQGLQFLFEYFSETQRNKGNFPGRFSGRQFSNSRSEMNVSTLELGDSALYLCASSLAGTSGRTGHYNEQFFGPGTRLTVL.

J is TRBJ2-7 and V is TRBV7-8, with D hard to call. Deletions cut 1 base from V and 6 bases from J, with 7 bases between. This CDR3 contains 12 residues. Germline CDR1 and CDR2: SGHVS and FQNEAQ. The CDR3 sequence: CASSLDFAEQYF. As DNA, the CDR3 is TGTGCCAGCAGCTTAGACTTCGCCGAGCAGTACTTC.

V and J are TRBV30 and TRBJ1-1, with D perhaps matching TRBD1 (6 bases). Germline loops: CDR1 GTSNPN, CDR2 SVGIG (reference sequence). The CDR3 loop spans 15 amino acids. With 0 bases removed from V and 6 bases from J, the gap between germline ends came to 17 bases. This CDR3 reads CAWSVWGHGKAEAFF. CDR3 bases: TGTGCCTGGAGTGTCTGGGGACACGGGAAGGCTGAAGCTTTCTTT. Full variable domain (missing parts from reference TRBV30 and TRBJ1-1): SQTIHQWPATLVQPVGSPLSLECTVEGTSNPNLYWYRQAAGRGLQLLFYSVGIGQISSEVPQNLSASRPQDRQFILSSKKLLLSDSGFYLCAWSVWGHGKAEAFFGQGTRLTVV.

The J gene is TRBJ2-1, the V gene TRBV5-4; 14 bases are shared with TRBD2. CDR3 size: 19 residues. Germline CDR1 is SGHNT and CDR2 is YYREEE (reference sequence). After removal of 6 bases from V and 9 bases from J, the junction contained 20 bases not matched to a gene. The CDR3 sequence is CASTRLAALRTSGGFEQFF. The CDR3, as DNA: TGTGCCAGCACCCGCTTGGCAGCGTTGCGGACTAGCGGGGGGTTTGAGCAGTTCTTC.

V and J are TRBV20-1 and TRBJ1-2; unclear D gene. The CDR3 runs to 13 residues. The V end was cut by 3 bases, the J end by 8 bases, with 16 bases between. CDR1 DFQATT and CDR2 SNEGSKA come from the germline V gene (reference sequence). The CDR3 sequence is CSASLTRMLGYTF. In nucleotides, the CDR3 is TGCAGTGCTAGTTTGACAAGGATGTTGGGCTACACCTTC.

The genes are TRBV5-8 and TRBJ2-7, with D tentatively TRBD2 (7 bases). The CDR3 totals 16 residues. Germline V CDR1 and CDR2: SGHTS, YDEGEE. Trimming stripped 2 bases from V and 3 bases from J, with 18 bases between. The CDR3 DNA reads TGTGCCAGCAGCTTCGGAGCGGGACACTCAGACTACGAGCAGTACTTC. Translating it yields CASSFGAGHSDYEQYF. Combining the CDR3 with reference TRBV5-8 and TRBJ2-7 gives the whole variable domain EAGVTQSPTHLIKTRGQQATLRCSPISGHTSVYWYQQALGLGLQFLLWYDEGEERNRGNFPPRFSGRQFPNYSSELNVNALELEDSALYLCASSFGAGHSDYEQYFGPGTRLTVT.

The count of this clone is one. The V call is TRBV7-2, the J call TRBJ2-1, with 9 bases lining up with TRBD1. The germline gives CDR1 SGHTA, CDR2 FQGNSA. The CDR3 has 15 amino acids. V lost 1 base to trimming and J lost 6 bases; unmatched junction nucleotides: 4. As DNA, the CDR3 is TGTGCCAGCAGCTTAGACAGGGGGCTCCCCAATGAGCAGTTCTTC. Its translation is CASSLDRGLPNEQFF.